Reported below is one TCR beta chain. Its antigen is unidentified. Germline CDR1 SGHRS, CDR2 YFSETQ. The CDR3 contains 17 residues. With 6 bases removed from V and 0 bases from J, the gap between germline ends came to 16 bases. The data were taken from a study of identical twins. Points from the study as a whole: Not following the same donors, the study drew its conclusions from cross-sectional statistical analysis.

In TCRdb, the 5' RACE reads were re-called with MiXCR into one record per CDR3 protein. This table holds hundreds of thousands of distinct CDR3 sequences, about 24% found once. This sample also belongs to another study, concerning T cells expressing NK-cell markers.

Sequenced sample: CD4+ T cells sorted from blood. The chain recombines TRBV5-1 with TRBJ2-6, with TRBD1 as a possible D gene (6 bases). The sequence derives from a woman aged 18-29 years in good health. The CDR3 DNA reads TGCGCCAGCATCCCGGGACATTTTAACTCTGGGGCCAACGTCCTGACTTTC. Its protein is CASIPGHFNSGANVLTF.